This TCR beta chain was sequenced for a study of Graves' ophthalmopathy and Graves' hyperthyroidism. V was pared by 6 bases and J by 2 bases, with 17 bases between. The CDR3 consists of 15 residues. CDR1 is MDHEN and CDR2 is SYDVKM in the germline V gene. The study amplified TCR beta CDR3 regions using RNA transcripts. Second-round multiplex PCR came after a first-round RT-PCR that employed HTBI primers. TCRdb ran MiXCR on the multiplex PCR reads and lists one entry per CDR3 protein. The data hold approximately 460,000 distinct CDR3 sequences, with under 15% observed a single time. By frequency in the sample, this clonotype is large.

Material for sequencing was blood. The V call is TRBV28, the J call TRBJ2-7; D might be TRBD1 (6 bases). The receptor was isolated from a woman in her 30s with Graves' ophthalmopathy. The DNA for the CDR3 is TGTGCCAGCAGCCGTTATGACAGGTTGCCCTACGAGCAGTACTTC. Translation gives CASSRYDRLPYEQYF.